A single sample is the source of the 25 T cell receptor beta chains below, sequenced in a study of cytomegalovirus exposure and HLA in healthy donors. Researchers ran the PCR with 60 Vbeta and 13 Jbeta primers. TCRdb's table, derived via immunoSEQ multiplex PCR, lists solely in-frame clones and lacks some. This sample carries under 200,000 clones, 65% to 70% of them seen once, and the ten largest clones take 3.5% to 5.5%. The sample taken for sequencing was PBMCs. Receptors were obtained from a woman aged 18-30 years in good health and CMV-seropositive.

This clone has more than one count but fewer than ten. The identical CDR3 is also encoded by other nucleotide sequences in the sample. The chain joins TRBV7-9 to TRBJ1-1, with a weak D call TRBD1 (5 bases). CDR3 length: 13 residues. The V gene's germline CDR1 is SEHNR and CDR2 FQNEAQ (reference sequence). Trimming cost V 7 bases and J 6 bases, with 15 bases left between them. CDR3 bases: TGTGCCAGCACCCCAAGGGGAAGACCTGAAGCTTTCTTT. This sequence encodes CASTPRGRPEAFF.

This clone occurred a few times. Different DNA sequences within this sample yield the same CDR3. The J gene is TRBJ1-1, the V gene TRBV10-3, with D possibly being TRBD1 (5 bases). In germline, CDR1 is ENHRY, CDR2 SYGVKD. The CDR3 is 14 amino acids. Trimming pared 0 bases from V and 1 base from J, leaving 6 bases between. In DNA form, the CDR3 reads TGTGCCATCAGTGAGTCGGGGGGGAACACTGAAGCTTTCTTT. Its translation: CAISESGGNTEAFF.

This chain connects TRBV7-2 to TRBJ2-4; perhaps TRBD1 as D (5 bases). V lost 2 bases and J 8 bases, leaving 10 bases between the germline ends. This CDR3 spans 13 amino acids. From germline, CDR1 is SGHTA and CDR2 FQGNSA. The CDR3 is CASSLQGGDIQYF. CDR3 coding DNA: TGTGCCAGCAGCTTACAGGGTGGCGACATTCAGTACTTC. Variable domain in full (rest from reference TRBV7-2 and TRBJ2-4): GAGVSQSPSNKVTEKGKDVELRCDPISGHTALYWYRQSLGQGLEFLIYFQGNSAPDKSGLPSDRFSAERTGGSVSTLTIQRTQQEDSAVYLCASSLQGGDIQYFGAGTRLSVL.

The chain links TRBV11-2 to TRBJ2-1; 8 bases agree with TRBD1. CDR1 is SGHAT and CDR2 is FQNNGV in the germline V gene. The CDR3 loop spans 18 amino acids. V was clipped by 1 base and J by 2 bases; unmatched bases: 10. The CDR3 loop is CASSLVRIRGPPYNEQFF. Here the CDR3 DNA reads TGTGCCAGCAGCTTAGTCCGTATCAGGGGGCCCCCCTACAATGAGCAGTTCTTC.

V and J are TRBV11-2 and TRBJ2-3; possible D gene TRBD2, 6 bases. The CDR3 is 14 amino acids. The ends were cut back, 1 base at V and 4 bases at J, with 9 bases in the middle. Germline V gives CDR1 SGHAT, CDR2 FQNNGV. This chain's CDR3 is CASSLALASDTQYF. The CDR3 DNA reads TGTGCCAGCAGCTTAGCTCTAGCGTCAGATACGCAGTATTTT.

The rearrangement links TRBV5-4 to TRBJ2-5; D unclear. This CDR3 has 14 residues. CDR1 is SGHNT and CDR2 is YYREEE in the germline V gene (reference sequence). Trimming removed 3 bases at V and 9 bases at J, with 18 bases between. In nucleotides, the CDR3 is TGTGCCAGCAGCTCAGCCGCCGAACAGAGATCCCAGTACTTC. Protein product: CASSSAAEQRSQYF.

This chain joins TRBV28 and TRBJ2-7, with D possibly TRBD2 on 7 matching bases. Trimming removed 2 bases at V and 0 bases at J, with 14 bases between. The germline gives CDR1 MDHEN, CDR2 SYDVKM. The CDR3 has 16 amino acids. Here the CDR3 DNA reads TGTGCCAGCAGTTTACCTAGGGGGGGAAACTCCTACGAGCAGTACTTC. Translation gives CASSLPRGGNSYEQYF.

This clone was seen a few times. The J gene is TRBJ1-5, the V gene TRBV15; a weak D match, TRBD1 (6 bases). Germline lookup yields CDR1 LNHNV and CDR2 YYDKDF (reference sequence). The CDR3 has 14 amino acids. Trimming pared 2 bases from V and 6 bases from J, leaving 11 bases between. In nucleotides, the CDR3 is TGTGCCACCAGCAGAAACAGGGAGGGTCAGCCCCAGCATTTT. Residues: CATSRNREGQPQHF. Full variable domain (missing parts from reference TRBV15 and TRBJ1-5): DAMVIQNPRYQVTQFGKPVTLSCSQTLNHNVMYWYQQKSSQAPKLLFHYYDKDFNNEADTPDNFQSRRPNTSFCFLDIRSPGLGDTAMYLCATSRNREGQPQHFGDGTRLSIL.

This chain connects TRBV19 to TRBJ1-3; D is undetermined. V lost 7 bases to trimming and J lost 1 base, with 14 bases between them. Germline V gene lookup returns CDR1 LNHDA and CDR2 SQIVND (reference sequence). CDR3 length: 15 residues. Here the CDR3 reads CASNTATRSGNTIYF. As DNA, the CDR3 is TGTGCCAGTAATACCGCGACAAGATCTGGAAACACCATATATTTT.

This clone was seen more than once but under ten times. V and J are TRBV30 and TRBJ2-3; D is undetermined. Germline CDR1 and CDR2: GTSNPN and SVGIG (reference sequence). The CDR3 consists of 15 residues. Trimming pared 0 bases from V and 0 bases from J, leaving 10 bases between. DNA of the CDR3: TGTGCCTGGAGTGTACTCGGGTCTAGCACAGATACGCAGTATTTT. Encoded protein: CAWSVLGSSTDTQYF.

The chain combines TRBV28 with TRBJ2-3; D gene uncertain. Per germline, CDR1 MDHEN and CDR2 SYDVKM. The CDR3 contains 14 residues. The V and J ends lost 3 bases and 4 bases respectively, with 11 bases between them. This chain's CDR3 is CASSFIILADTQYF. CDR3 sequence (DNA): TGTGCCAGCAGTTTTATTATTCTCGCAGATACGCAGTATTTT.

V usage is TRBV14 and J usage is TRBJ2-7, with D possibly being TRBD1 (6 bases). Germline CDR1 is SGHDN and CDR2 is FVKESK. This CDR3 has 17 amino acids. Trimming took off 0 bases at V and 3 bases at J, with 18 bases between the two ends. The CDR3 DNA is TGTGCCAGCAGCCAAGACAGCCTCTTTATAGGGGGCTACGAGCAGTACTTC. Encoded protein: CASSQDSLFIGGYEQYF. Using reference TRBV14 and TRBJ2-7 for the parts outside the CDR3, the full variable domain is EAGVTQFPSHSVIEKGQTVTLRCDPISGHDNLYWYRRVMGKEIKFLLHFVKESKQDESGMPNNRFLAERTGGTYSTLKVQPAELEDSGVYFCASSQDSLFIGGYEQYFGPGTRLTVT.

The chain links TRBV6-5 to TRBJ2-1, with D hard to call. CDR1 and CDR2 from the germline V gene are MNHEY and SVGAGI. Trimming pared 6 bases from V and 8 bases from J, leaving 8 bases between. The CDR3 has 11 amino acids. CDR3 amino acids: CASSSRYEQFF. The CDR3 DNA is TGTGCCAGCAGCAGCAGGTATGAGCAGTTCTTC.

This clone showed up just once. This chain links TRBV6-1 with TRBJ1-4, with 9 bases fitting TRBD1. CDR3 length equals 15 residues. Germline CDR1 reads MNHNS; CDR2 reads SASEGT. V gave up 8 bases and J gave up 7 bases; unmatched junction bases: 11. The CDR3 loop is CASVSAQGALEKLFF. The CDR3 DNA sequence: TGTGCCAGCGTCTCGGCACAGGGGGCCCTTGAAAAACTGTTTTTT.

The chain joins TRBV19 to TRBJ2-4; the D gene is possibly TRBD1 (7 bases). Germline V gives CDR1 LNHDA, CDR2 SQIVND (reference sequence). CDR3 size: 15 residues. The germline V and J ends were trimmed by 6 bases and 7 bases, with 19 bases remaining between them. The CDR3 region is CASSYNPTGRNIQYF. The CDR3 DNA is TGTGCCAGTAGCTACAACCCGACAGGGAGGAACATTCAGTACTTC.

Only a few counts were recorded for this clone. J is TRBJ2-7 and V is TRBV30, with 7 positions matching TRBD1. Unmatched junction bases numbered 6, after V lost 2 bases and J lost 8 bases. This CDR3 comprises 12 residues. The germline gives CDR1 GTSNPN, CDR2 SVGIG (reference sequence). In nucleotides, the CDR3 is TGTGCCTGGAGTTCGGGACAGCTACAGCAGTACTTC. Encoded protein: CAWSSGQLQQYF.

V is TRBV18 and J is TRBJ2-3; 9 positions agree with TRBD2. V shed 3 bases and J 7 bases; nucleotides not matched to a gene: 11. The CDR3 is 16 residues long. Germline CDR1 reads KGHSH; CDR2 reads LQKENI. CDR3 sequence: CASSPRGGPAVNTQYF. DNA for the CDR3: TGTGCCAGCTCACCGCGGGGGGGGCCTGCAGTTAATACGCAGTATTTT.

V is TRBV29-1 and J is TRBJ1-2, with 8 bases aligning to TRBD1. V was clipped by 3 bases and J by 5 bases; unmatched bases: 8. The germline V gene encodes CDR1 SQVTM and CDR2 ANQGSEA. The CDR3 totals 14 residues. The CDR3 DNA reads TGCAGCGTTGACGGTGACAGGGGCCGTTATGGCTACACCTTC. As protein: CSVDGDRGRYGYTF.

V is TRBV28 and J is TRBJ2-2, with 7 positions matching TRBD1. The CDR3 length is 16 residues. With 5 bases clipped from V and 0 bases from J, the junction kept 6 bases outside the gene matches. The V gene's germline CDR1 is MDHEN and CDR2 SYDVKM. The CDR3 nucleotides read TGTGCCAGCAGTCCCGGGGACAGCGCGAACACCGGGGAGCTGTTTTTT. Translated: CASSPGDSANTGELFF. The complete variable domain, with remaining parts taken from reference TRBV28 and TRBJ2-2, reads DVKVTQSSRYLVKRTGEKVFLECVQDMDHENMFWYRQDPGLGLRLIYFSYDVKMKEKGDIPEGYSVSREKKERFSLILESASTNQTSMYLCASSPGDSANTGELFFGEGSRLTVL.

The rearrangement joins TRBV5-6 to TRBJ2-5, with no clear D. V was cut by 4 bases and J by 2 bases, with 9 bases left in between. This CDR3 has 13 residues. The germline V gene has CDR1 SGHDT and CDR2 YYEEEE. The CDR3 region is CASSGRGQETQYF. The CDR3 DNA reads TGTGCCAGCAGCGGCCGCGGACAAGAGACCCAGTACTTC. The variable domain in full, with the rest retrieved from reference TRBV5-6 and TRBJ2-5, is DAGVTQSPTHLIKTRGQQVTLRCSPKSGHDTVSWYQQALGQGPQFIFQYYEEEERQRGNFPDRFSGHQFPNYSSELNVNALLLGDSALYLCASSGRGQETQYFGPGTRLLVL.

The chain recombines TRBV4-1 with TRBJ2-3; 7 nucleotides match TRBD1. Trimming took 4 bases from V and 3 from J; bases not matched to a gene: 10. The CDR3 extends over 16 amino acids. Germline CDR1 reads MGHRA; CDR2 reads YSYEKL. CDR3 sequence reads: CASSPTRQGPTDTQYF. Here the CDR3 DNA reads TGCGCCAGCAGCCCCACCCGACAGGGCCCGACAGATACGCAGTATTTT.

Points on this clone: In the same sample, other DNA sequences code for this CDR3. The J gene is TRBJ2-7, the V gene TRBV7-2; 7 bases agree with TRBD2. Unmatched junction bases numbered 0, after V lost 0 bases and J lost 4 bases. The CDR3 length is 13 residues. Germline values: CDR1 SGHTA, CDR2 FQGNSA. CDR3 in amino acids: CASSLAGGYEQYF. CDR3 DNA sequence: TGTGCCAGCAGCTTAGCGGGGGGGTACGAGCAGTACTTC.

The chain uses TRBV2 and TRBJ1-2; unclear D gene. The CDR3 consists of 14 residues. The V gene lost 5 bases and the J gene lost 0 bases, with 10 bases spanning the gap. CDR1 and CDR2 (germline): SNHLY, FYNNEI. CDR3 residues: CASSMQTTNYGYTF. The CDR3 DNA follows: TGTGCCAGCAGTATGCAGACTACTAACTATGGCTACACCTTC. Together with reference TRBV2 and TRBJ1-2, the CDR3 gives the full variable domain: EPEVTQTPSHQVTQMGQEVILRCVPISNHLYFYWYRQILGQKVEFLVSFYNNEISEKSEIFDDQFSVERPDGSNFTLKIRSTKLEDSAMYFCASSMQTTNYGYTFGSGTRLTVV.

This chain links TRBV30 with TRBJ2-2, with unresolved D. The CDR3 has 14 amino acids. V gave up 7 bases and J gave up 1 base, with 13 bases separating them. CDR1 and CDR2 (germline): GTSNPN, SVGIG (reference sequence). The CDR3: CASLSRQNTGELFF. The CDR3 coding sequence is TGTGCCTCCCTTTCCCGACAGAACACCGGGGAGCTGTTTTTT.

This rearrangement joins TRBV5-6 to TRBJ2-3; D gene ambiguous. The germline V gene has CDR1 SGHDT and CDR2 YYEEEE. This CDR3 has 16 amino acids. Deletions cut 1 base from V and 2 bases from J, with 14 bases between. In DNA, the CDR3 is TGTGCCAGCAGCTTGTGGGCAGGCGCAGCCACAGATACGCAGTATTTT. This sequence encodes CASSLWAGAATDTQYF.